Presented here are 32 T cell receptor beta chains from one specimen sequenced in a study of blood T cell repertoires in COVID-19. TCRdb's copy holds only in-frame clones and misses some; the assay was immunoSEQ multiplex PCR. Here the sample spans some 60,000 clones, roughly 84% being singletons. The specimen sequenced was peripheral blood. The origin of the receptors is an elderly man with COVID-19, enrolled during active disease.

The chain employs TRBV24-1 and TRBJ2-3; D is undetermined. V was shortened by 0 bases and J by 1 base, with 4 bases between the two germline ends. The CDR3 is 14 residues long. The germline V gene has CDR1 KGHDR and CDR2 SFDVKD. CDR3 in DNA: TGTGCCACCAGTGATTTGCCGGGCACAGATACGCAGTATTTT. Its protein is CATSDLPGTDTQYF.

The CDR3 nucleotides read TGCGCCAGCAGCTTCGGACAGGGTCGCAATCAGCCCCAGCATTTT. Translated: CASSFGQGRNQPQHF. The V call is TRBV5-1, the J call TRBJ1-5, with 8 bases lining up with TRBD1. Germline values: CDR1 SGHRS, CDR2 YFSETQ. V dropped 2 bases and J dropped 2; count of bases not matched to a gene: 3. The CDR3 spans 15 residues.

The rearrangement uses TRBV19 and TRBJ2-4; the D gene is possibly TRBD2 (6 bases). This CDR3 region has 18 residues. From germline, CDR1 is LNHDA and CDR2 SQIVND (reference sequence). Trimming took 5 bases from V and 5 from J, leaving 25 bases between them. The CDR3 DNA reads as TGTGCCAGTAGTCCCTTCCGGGAGTCCCCCCTTTGGGAAAACATTCAGTACTTC. Amino acids: CASSPFRESPLWENIQYF.

The chain has TRBV27 and TRBJ2-7; D is ambiguous. V was cut by 7 bases and J by 9 bases, with 16 bases left in between. Germline-derived CDR1 and CDR2 are MNHEY and SMNVEV (reference sequence). There are 12 residues in the CDR3. For the CDR3, the DNA is TGTGCCAGCAACAGATTACCTACGAGGCAGTACGTC. It yields the protein CASNRLPTRQYV.

The chain couples TRBV24-1 to TRBJ2-5, with D possibly matching TRBD2 (6 bases). CDR1 and CDR2 (germline): KGHDR, SFDVKD. V lost 9 bases and J lost 5, with 21 bases in between. CDR3 size: 15 residues. CDR3 loop: CATGEDIGGGETQYF. In DNA form, the CDR3 reads TGTGCCACCGGAGAAGACATCGGGGGTGGGGAGACCCAGTACTTC.

The chain is built from TRBV27 and TRBJ2-7, with D hard to call. Trimming removed 3 bases at V and 2 bases at J, with 8 bases between. This CDR3 has 13 amino acids. From germline, CDR1 is MNHEY and CDR2 SMNVEV (reference sequence). The CDR3 sequence is CASSFSPTYEQYF. DNA of the CDR3: TGTGCCAGCAGTTTTAGTCCTACCTACGAGCAGTACTTC.

The chain joins TRBV12-3 or TRBV12-4 to TRBJ1-2; D unclear. The germline V and J ends were trimmed by 11 bases and 2 bases, with 15 bases remaining between them. The CDR3 covers 13 residues. The CDR3 region is CAGSQTLNYGYTF. In DNA form, the CDR3 reads TGTGCCGGGTCACAGACCCTCAACTATGGCTACACCTTC.

V and J are TRBV6-2 or TRBV6-3 and TRBJ2-3; a weak D match, TRBD2 (6 bases). Germline CDR1 MNHEY, CDR2 SVGEGT. The CDR3 sequence is 14 residues long. V lost 5 bases to trimming and J lost 2 bases, with 11 bases between them. The CDR3 loop is CASSASASTDTQYF. The CDR3 DNA sequence: TGTGCCAGCAGTGCTAGCGCTTCCACAGATACGCAGTATTTT.

The chain has TRBV28 and TRBJ1-2, with unresolved D. The V end lost 4 bases, the J end lost 4 bases, and 7 bases lay between the germline ends. CDR1 MDHEN and CDR2 SYDVKM come from the germline V gene. This CDR3 has 12 residues. In DNA, the CDR3 is TGTGCCAGCAGTTCGGGGAGCTATGGCTACACCTTC. Encoded protein: CASSSGSYGYTF.

V usage is TRBV20-1 and J usage is TRBJ1-2, with TRBD1 identical over 7 bases. CDR1 is DFQATT, CDR2 SNEGSKA, per germline (reference sequence). After removal of 6 bases from V and 6 bases from J, the junction contained 4 bases not matched to a gene. The CDR3 runs to 11 residues. For the CDR3, the DNA is TGCAGTGCCTCGGACAGGAATGGCTACACCTTC. The encoded protein is CSASDRNGYTF.

J is TRBJ1-1 and V is TRBV6-5; TRBD1 matches 7 bases. The CDR3 loop spans 14 amino acids. With 5 bases clipped from V and 3 bases from J, the junction kept 6 bases outside the gene matches. In germline, CDR1 is MNHEY, CDR2 SVGAGI. The CDR3 here is CASSPTGLDTEAFF. The CDR3 DNA follows: TGTGCCAGCAGTCCGACAGGGTTGGACACTGAAGCTTTCTTT.

The gene calls are TRBV5-1 and TRBJ2-3; 11 nucleotides align to TRBD1. The CDR3 has 15 amino acids. The V gene's germline CDR1 is SGHRS and CDR2 YFSETQ. V was clipped by 5 bases and J by 6 bases; unmatched bases: 8. CDR3 loop: CASRPGTGGLDTQYF. DNA of the CDR3: TGCGCCAGCAGGCCTGGGACAGGGGGGCTTGATACGCAGTATTTT.

This clone has more than one count but fewer than ten. V is TRBV3-1 (or the pseudogene TRBV3-2) and J is TRBJ2-7; 8 positions agree with TRBD2. The CDR3 sequence is 14 residues long. From germline, CDR1 is LGHDT and CDR2 YNNKEL (reference sequence). V shed 0 bases, J shed 6 bases, and the junction held 4 bases outside the gene matches. The CDR3 DNA sequence: TGTGCCAGCAGCCAAGATCAACTAGCGGTCGAGCAGTACTTC. The encoded protein is CASSQDQLAVEQYF.

The V call is TRBV7-9, the J call TRBJ2-3; a possible D gene is TRBD1 (5 bases). V lost 0 bases to trimming and J lost 0 bases, with 10 bases between them. Germline V gives CDR1 SEHNR, CDR2 FQNEAQ (reference sequence). The CDR3 consists of 16 residues. The CDR3 spells CASSLAVGASTDTQYF. CDR3 nucleotides: TGTGCCAGCAGCTTAGCGGTAGGGGCTAGCACAGATACGCAGTATTTT.

This sequence joins TRBV29-1 and TRBJ2-3, with TRBD2 matching over 9 bases. After removal of 3 bases from V and 1 base from J, the junction contained 8 bases not matched to a gene. The V gene's germline CDR1 is SQVTM and CDR2 ANQGSEA. The CDR3 spans 16 residues. CDR3: CSVDGGGRGRTDTQYF. The CDR3 coding sequence is TGCAGCGTTGACGGGGGCGGGAGGGGGCGCACAGATACGCAGTATTTT.

This chain uses TRBV2 with TRBJ2-5; TRBD1 agrees at 10 bases. The CDR3 consists of 16 residues. Germline V gene sequence: CDR1 SNHLY, CDR2 FYNNEI. V lost 6 bases and J lost 5; bases outside the gene matches: 12. This CDR3 reads CASRWTGGFGEETQYF. Written as DNA, the CDR3 is TGTGCCAGCAGATGGACAGGGGGGTTTGGCGAGGAGACCCAGTACTTC.

This rearrangement joins TRBV30 to TRBJ1-5; no reliable D call. V lost 2 bases and J lost 5, with 10 bases in between. CDR1 and CDR2 (germline): GTSNPN, SVGIG (reference sequence). The CDR3 has 13 amino acids. The CDR3 DNA is TGTGCCTGGAGTAACCAGGAGGATCAGCCCCAGCATTTT. This encodes CAWSNQEDQPQHF.

The V call is TRBV6-5, the J call TRBJ1-5; 9 positions agree with TRBD1. Per the germline V gene, CDR1 is MNHEY and CDR2 is SVGAGI. CDR3 size: 14 residues. J lost 7 bases, V lost 4 bases, and 5 bases had no gene match. The CDR3 sequence is CASSSGQGRQPQHF. CDR3 coding DNA: TGTGCCAGCAGTTCAGGACAGGGGAGGCAGCCCCAGCATTTT.

This clone was recorded a few times. V and J are TRBV5-4 and TRBJ2-3, with a tentative D call TRBD1 (6 bases). This CDR3 is built from 14 residues. V was clipped by 0 bases and J by 3 bases, with 8 bases between them. Germline V gene sequence: CDR1 SGHNT, CDR2 YYREEE (reference sequence). CDR3 sequence reads: CASSLGRGTDTQYF. The CDR3 region has the DNA TGTGCCAGCAGCTTGGGAAGGGGGACAGATACGCAGTATTTT.

The rearrangement uses TRBV2 and TRBJ2-1, with D tentatively TRBD2 (7 bases). Germline CDR1 SNHLY, CDR2 FYNNEI. Trimming left V 7 bases short and J 14 bases short, with 21 bases between. The CDR3 is made up of 13 amino acids. In DNA form, the CDR3 reads TGTGCCAGCACCCAAGGGGGTCCGCGGGAGAAGTTCTTC. Encoded protein: CASTQGGPREKFF.

The chain employs TRBV21-1 and TRBJ2-3; TRBD2, the table's D call, lacks a check against the DNA. TRBV21-1 is annotated as a pseudogene. CDR3 length equals 16 residues. CDR3 sequence (DNA): TGTGCCAGCAGCAAAGATCGGACTAGCGGCCTCTATACGCAGTATTTT. Its translation: CASSKDRTSGLYTQYF.

Written as DNA, the CDR3 is TGTGCCAGCAGCACGCCCAGGGGCGCCAAAAACATTCAGTACTTC. As protein: CASSTPRGAKNIQYF. The genes are TRBV21-1 and TRBJ2-4; the table gives TRBD1 as D, unverified against the DNA. TRBV21-1 is tagged as a pseudogene. The CDR3 length is 15 residues.

The chain combines TRBV5-6 with TRBJ1-3, with no clear D. Germline values: CDR1 SGHDT, CDR2 YYEEEE. The length of the CDR3 is 14 residues. Trimming cost V 0 bases and J 1 base, with 5 bases left between them. The DNA for the CDR3 is TGTGCCAGCAGCTTGGTTACTTCTGGAAACACCATATATTTT. Amino acid sequence: CASSLVTSGNTIYF.

The chain carries TRBV7-2 and TRBJ1-2, with 8 bases fitting TRBD1. The V gene's germline CDR1 is SGHTA and CDR2 FQGNSA. V trimming: 0 bases; J trimming: 4 bases; junction bases outside the gene matches: 13. This CDR3 region has 18 residues. The CDR3 loop reads CASSLAPRDRSPLYGYTF. The DNA of the CDR3 is TGTGCCAGCAGCTTAGCACCCCGGGACAGGTCTCCCCTCTATGGCTACACCTTC.

This CDR3 reads CAWSQSWNTEAFF. The CDR3 DNA is TGTGCCTGGAGTCAGTCGTGGAACACTGAAGCTTTCTTT. This rearrangement joins TRBV30 to TRBJ1-1; no clear D. CDR3 size: 13 residues. Germline CDR1 reads GTSNPN; CDR2 reads SVGIG (reference sequence). V was shortened by 2 bases and J by 1 base, with 8 bases between the two germline ends.

The J gene is TRBJ1-4, the V gene TRBV6-6, with TRBD1 matching 9 bases. The germline gives CDR1 MNHNY, CDR2 SVGAGI (reference sequence). The junction had 8 bases not matched to a gene; V was cut back by 10 bases and J by 5 bases. The CDR3 loop spans 14 amino acids. CDR3: CATRPGQGNEKLFF. The CDR3 region has the DNA TGTGCCACCCGCCCCGGACAGGGGAATGAAAAACTGTTTTTT.

This clone was found once. The J gene is TRBJ1-2, the V gene TRBV5-4; tentative D call: TRBD1 (5 bases). The V end lost 0 bases, the J end lost 4 bases, and 7 bases lay between the germline ends. The CDR3 covers 13 residues. Germline CDR1 SGHNT, CDR2 YYREEE (reference sequence). In DNA form, the CDR3 reads TGTGCCAGCAGCTTGGTGGGGGGCTATGGCTACACCTTC. Residues: CASSLVGGYGYTF.

The V and J genes are TRBV19 and TRBJ1-1; D remains ambiguous. V was shortened by 3 bases and J by 3 bases, with 11 bases between the two germline ends. The CDR3 runs 14 residues. Germline CDR1 and CDR2: LNHDA and SQIVND (reference sequence). The CDR3 coding sequence is TGTGCCAGTAGTATGCGTTTATCACACACTGAAGCTTTCTTT. Translation gives CASSMRLSHTEAFF.

The rearrangement uses TRBV18 and TRBJ1-5; the match to TRBD1 covers 8 bases. The trim removed 2 bases at V and 7 bases at J, leaving 10 bases unmatched. In germline, CDR1 is KGHSH, CDR2 LQKENI. This CDR3 comprises 16 residues. CDR3: CASSPARQGIGQPQHF. DNA of the CDR3: TGTGCCAGCTCACCAGCGAGACAGGGGATCGGACAGCCCCAGCATTTT.

CDR3 coding DNA: TGTGCCACCAGTGATTCCGGGACAGGGAGCTACCACTATGGCTACACCTTC. It specifies CATSDSGTGSYHYGYTF. V is TRBV24-1 and J is TRBJ1-2; 9 positions agree with TRBD1. The CDR3 totals 17 residues. Trimming cost V 2 bases and J 3 bases; bases outside gene matches: 9. Germline CDR1 and CDR2: KGHDR and SFDVKD.

The V gene is TRBV5-4, the J gene TRBJ2-1; 7 bases are a match to TRBD2. The CDR3 spans 15 residues. Unmatched junction bases numbered 6, after V lost 0 bases and J lost 6 bases. Germline V gene data show CDR1 as SGHNT and CDR2 as YYREEE (reference sequence). CDR3 amino acids: CASSLDPGGGNEQFF. The CDR3 DNA reads as TGTGCCAGCAGCTTGGATCCGGGAGGAGGCAATGAGCAGTTCTTC.

Points on this clone: The same CDR3 can be traced to other DNA sequences in this sample. This chain links TRBV28 with TRBJ1-5, with a weak D call TRBD1 (6 bases). This CDR3 has 13 residues. Germline assignment: CDR1 MDHEN and CDR2 SYDVKM. The V gene lost 6 bases and the J gene lost 2 bases, with 8 bases spanning the gap. The CDR3 spells CASRQGGNQPQHF. The CDR3 coding sequence is TGTGCCAGCAGACAGGGTGGCAATCAGCCCCAGCATTTT.